Listed below are T cell receptor beta chains from one sample, sequenced in a study of regulatory T cells in long-lasting Graves disease. TCRdb ran MiXCR on the multiplex PCR reads and lists one entry per CDR3 protein. This sample yields roughly 450,000 distinct CDR3 sequences, of which around a quarter are seen a single time; about 27% belongs to the top ten. The starting material was peripheral blood mononuclear cells (PBMCs), obtained when the disease was refractory, from a patient treated with antithyroid drugs. All receptors come from a female donor with Graves disease. CDR3s include the opening cysteine and the closing phenylalanine or tryptophan. D genes are given only for firm matches. The listing skips clone size in some rows; elsewhere it reads once, few, many or a size class.

v_call	d_call	j_call	clone_size	cdr3_aa	cdr3_nt
TRBV6-5	-	TRBJ2-2	few	CASSYRRANTGELFF	TGTGCCAGCAGTTATCGCAGGGCGAACACCGGGGAGCTGTTTTTT
TRBV2	-	TRBJ2-5	many	CASRSDSKEETQYF	TGTGCCAGCAGGTCCGACAGTAAAGAAGAGACCCAGTACTTC
TRBV11-2	TRBD1	TRBJ2-7	few	CASSREDRGPAEQYF	TGTGCCAGCAGCCGGGAGGACAGGGGCCCAGCCGAGCAGTACTTC
TRBV7-8	TRBD1	TRBJ1-1	many	CASSGQGARNTEAFF	TGTGCCAGCAGCGGGCAGGGGGCACGGAACACTGAAGCTTTCTTT
TRBV29-1	-	TRBJ1-1	few	CSVAHGWNTEAFF	TGCAGCGTAGCTCACGGCTGGAACACTGAAGCTTTCTTT
TRBV4-1	-	TRBJ2-2	-	CASSQNRENTGELFF	TGCGCCAGCAGCCAAAACCGGGAGAACACCGGGGAGCTGTTTTTT
TRBV19	-	TRBJ1-5	-	CASSIEDYSNQPQHF	TGTGCCAGTAGTATAGAGGACTATAGCAATCAGCCCCAGCATTTT
TRBV27	TRBD2	TRBJ2-1	-	CASSTEAGLAYNEQFF	TGTGCCAGCAGCACGGAAGCGGGACTAGCTTACAATGAGCAGTTCTTC
TRBV7-2	-	TRBJ1-4	-	CASSFRRATNEKLFF	TGTGCCAGCAGCTTCAGACGGGCAACTAATGAAAAACTGTTTTTT
TRBV2	-	TRBJ1-3	-	CASRALRAGNTIYF	TGTGCCAGCCGAGCCTTACGGGCTGGAAACACCATATATTTT
TRBV12-5	-	TRBJ1-5	many	CASAPDSVQPQHF	TGTGCTAGCGCCCCGGACAGTGTGCAGCCCCAGCATTTT
TRBV4-3	-	TRBJ2-2	-	CASSPRRGPGTGELFF	TGCGCCAGCAGCCCCCGTCGGGGGCCAGGGACCGGGGAGCTGTTTTTT
TRBV7-8	TRBD1	TRBJ2-5	many	CASSLVGTGARRTQYF	TGTGCCAGCAGCTTAGTTGGGACAGGGGCCCGACGGACCCAGTACTTC
TRBV3-1	TRBD1	TRBJ1-1	-	CASSQHPGTGDKAFF	TGTGCCAGCAGCCAACACCCCGGGACAGGAGATAAAGCTTTCTTT
TRBV7-2	-	TRBJ1-3	-	CASSPTEGSPGNTIYF	TGTGCCAGCAGTCCGACCGAAGGGTCGCCTGGAAACACCATATATTTT
TRBV7-9	TRBD2	TRBJ2-7	-	CASLGGRELPYEQYF	TGTGCCAGCCTGGGTGGGCGGGAGCTCCCCTACGAGCAGTACTTC
TRBV28	TRBD2	TRBJ2-7	many	CATHRPGGYEQYF	TGTGCCACCCATCGCCCGGGAGGCTACGAGCAGTACTTC
TRBV13	TRBD1	TRBJ1-2	few	CASSGADRVHHGYTF	TGTGCCAGCAGCGGCGCGGACAGGGTCCATCATGGCTACACCTTC
TRBV20-1	TRBD2	TRBJ2-5	many	CSASWRTSLLETQYF	TGCAGTGCTAGTTGGCGGACTAGTTTACTAGAGACCCAGTACTTC
TRBV19	-	TRBJ1-2	few	CASSPEGINGGYTF	TGTGCCAGTAGTCCTGAGGGAATCAATGGTGGCTACACCTTC
TRBV2	TRBD1	TRBJ1-4	many	CASRYSTGVIEKLFF	TGTGCCAGCAGATATTCGACAGGGGTAATTGAAAAACTGTTTTTT
TRBV27	-	TRBJ2-5	few	CASSRGTSGPQETQYF	TGTGCCAGCAGCCGTGGGACCTCCGGCCCCCAAGAGACCCAGTACTTC
TRBV6-5	-	TRBJ1-1	-	CASSSDEAEAFF	TGTGCCAGCAGTTCTGATGAGGCTGAAGCTTTCTTT
TRBV7-2	TRBD2	TRBJ2-7	few	CASSLGLRTSGYEQYF	TGTGCCAGCAGCTTAGGTCTCAGGACTAGCGGATACGAGCAGTACTTC
TRBV5-1	TRBD1	TRBJ2-7	few	CASSLRDSPDYEQYF	TGCGCCAGCAGCTTGAGGGACAGCCCTGACTACGAGCAGTACTTC
TRBV30	-	TRBJ1-5	-	CAWTPGPNQPQHF	TGTGCCTGGACTCCAGGGCCTAATCAGCCCCAGCATTTT
TRBV6-2/TRBV6-3	-	TRBJ1-5	-	CASGPYYSNQPQHF	TGTGCCAGCGGGCCCTATTATAGCAATCAGCCCCAGCATTTT
TRBV28	TRBD2	TRBJ2-7	-	CASSWGSVAGVEQYF	TGTGCCAGCAGTTGGGGATCAGTAGCGGGAGTTGAGCAGTACTTC
TRBV6-1	-	TRBJ1-6	few	CASRRQTDNSPLHF	TGTGCCAGCAGAAGACAAACTGATAATTCACCCCTCCACTTT
TRBV20-1	-	TRBJ2-5	many	CSATWREAVTQYF	TGCAGTGCTACCTGGAGGGAGGCCGTGACCCAGTACTTC
TRBV10-1	-	TRBJ2-2	-	CASSDHGSDTGELFF	TGCGCCAGCAGTGACCACGGGAGTGACACCGGGGAGCTGTTTTTT
TRBV28	TRBD2	TRBJ2-3	-	CASSSPGTSGVKDTQYF	TGTGCCAGCAGCTCCCCCGGGACTAGCGGGGTTAAAGATACGCAGTATTTT
TRBV30	-	TRBJ1-2	-	CAWSQGNYGYTF	TGTGCCTGGAGTCAGGGGAACTATGGCTACACCTTC
TRBV27	-	TRBJ1-3	few	CASSSQVSGNTIYF	TGTGCCAGCAGTTCACAGGTTTCTGGAAACACCATATATTTT
TRBV2	-	TRBJ2-2	many	CASGYTGELFF	TGTGCCAGCGGGTACACCGGGGAGCTGTTTTTT
TRBV6-5	-	TRBJ2-2	-	CASSYSGRSGGELFF	TGTGCCAGCAGTTACTCAGGGAGATCGGGCGGGGAGCTGTTTTTT
TRBV24-1	-	TRBJ2-2	-	CATSDLQRGAVTGELFF	TGTGCCACCAGTGATTTGCAGAGAGGGGCGGTCACCGGGGAGCTGTTTTTT
TRBV6-5	-	TRBJ2-1	-	CASSYPGWVNEQFF	TGTGCCAGCAGTTACCCAGGGTGGGTCAATGAGCAGTTCTTC
TRBV5-1	-	TRBJ2-5	-	CASSPVDSSQETQYF	TGCGCCAGCAGCCCCGTCGACAGCAGCCAAGAGACCCAGTACTTC
TRBV7-2	-	TRBJ1-3	many	CASSLAKGAGNTIYF	TGTGCCAGCAGCTTAGCCAAAGGGGCTGGAAACACCATATATTTT
TRBV27	-	TRBJ1-6	many	CASSLPDPNSPLHF	TGTGCCAGCAGTTTGCCGGACCCGAATTCACCCCTCCACTTT
TRBV6-1	-	TRBJ2-4	-	CASTDGWAKNIQYF	TGTGCCAGCACCGACGGGTGGGCCAAAAACATTCAGTACTTC
TRBV7-9	TRBD1	TRBJ2-5	many	CASSSPRTGRETQYF	TGTGCCAGCAGCTCACCCCGGACAGGGAGAGAGACCCAGTACTTC
TRBV11-2	TRBD1	TRBJ2-2	-	CASSSDRKDTWELFF	TGTGCCAGCAGCTCGGACAGGAAAGACACCTGGGAGCTGTTTTTT
TRBV27	-	TRBJ2-2	many	CASSLTSGLYYGDTGELFF	TGTGCCAGCAGCCTAACATCAGGGTTATACTATGGGGACACCGGGGAGCTGTTTTTT
TRBV28	-	TRBJ1-6	many	CASSFLGFYNSPLHF	TGTGCCAGCAGTTTCCTTGGGTTCTATAATTCACCCCTCCACTTT
TRBV3-1	TRBD1	TRBJ1-6	-	CASSPDRTKSPLHF	TGTGCCAGCAGCCCGGACAGGACAAAATCACCCCTCCACTTT
TRBV10-3	TRBD1	TRBJ2-5	-	CAISKDRETQYF	TGTGCCATCAGTAAGGACAGGGAGACCCAGTACTTC
TRBV6-1	TRBD2	TRBJ2-7	few	CATQIEAGDPYEQYF	TGTGCCACCCAGATTGAGGCGGGAGACCCCTACGAGCAGTACTTC
TRBV6-1	TRBD2	TRBJ2-7	-	CASSPGVAGTYEQYF	TGTGCCAGCAGCCCCGGGGTAGCGGGTACCTACGAGCAGTACTTC
TRBV5-1	TRBD2	TRBJ2-3	few	CASSLTTSGGTDTQYF	TGCGCCAGCAGCTTAACAACTAGCGGAGGCACAGATACGCAGTATTTT
TRBV9	-	TRBJ1-5	once	CASSLMGGSQPQHF	TGTGCCAGCAGCCTTATGGGGGGTTCACAGCCCCAGCATTTT
TRBV29-1	TRBD2	TRBJ2-2	-	CSVGLAGVVTGELFF	TGCAGCGTTGGCTTAGCGGGAGTGGTTACCGGGGAGCTGTTTTTT
TRBV6-1	-	TRBJ2-7	few	CASSEGQMANEQYF	TGTGCCAGCAGTGAAGGACAGATGGCTAACGAGCAGTACTTC
TRBV6-1	-	TRBJ2-7	many	CASSDPGRNEQYF	TGTGCCAGCAGTGATCCAGGACGGAACGAGCAGTACTTC
TRBV19	-	TRBJ2-1	-	CASRRLNGNEQFF	TGTGCCAGTAGGAGACTGAACGGCAATGAGCAGTTCTTC
TRBV5-1	-	TRBJ1-1	few	CASSFRGPTEAFF	TGCGCCAGCAGCTTTCGGGGTCCCACTGAAGCTTTCTTT
TRBV6-5	-	TRBJ2-2	-	CASSYRSTGELFF	TGTGCCAGTAGTTACAGATCCACCGGGGAGCTGTTTTTT
TRBV20-1	-	TRBJ1-2	few	CSARDRPGDYGYTF	TGCAGTGCTAGAGATCGTCCAGGGGATTATGGCTACACCTTC
TRBV2	TRBD1	TRBJ1-5	many	CASSGTVYNQPQHF	TGTGCCAGCAGCGGGACAGTTTACAATCAGCCCCAGCATTTT